This T cell receptor (beta chain) was identified in a study of Tregs in tolerant kidney transplant recipients. Findings and caveats of the study: The most relevant donor-specific Treg TCRbeta repertoire apparently came from expansion with activated donor B cells.

The length of the CDR3 is 16 residues. Trimming left V 4 bases short and J 0 bases short, with 13 bases between. Germline-derived CDR1 and CDR2 are LGHNA and YNFKEQ. Remarks on this clone: Its cognate antigen is unknown.

Method: immunoSEQ multiplex PCR; TCRdb's copy keeps in-frame clones and lacks some. Of more than 90,000 clones listed, approximately 90% were seen once; the top ten hold roughly 0.63%. Sequencing was performed on CD4+ T cells from blood. The TCR sequence derives from a human donor in good health. The chain is built from TRBV4-2 and TRBJ1-3; tentatively, D is TRBD1 (6 bases). In nucleotides, the CDR3 is TGTGCCAGCAGCCCGACAGGTGCGAGCTCTGGAAACACCATATATTTT. Residues: CASSPTGASSGNTIYF.